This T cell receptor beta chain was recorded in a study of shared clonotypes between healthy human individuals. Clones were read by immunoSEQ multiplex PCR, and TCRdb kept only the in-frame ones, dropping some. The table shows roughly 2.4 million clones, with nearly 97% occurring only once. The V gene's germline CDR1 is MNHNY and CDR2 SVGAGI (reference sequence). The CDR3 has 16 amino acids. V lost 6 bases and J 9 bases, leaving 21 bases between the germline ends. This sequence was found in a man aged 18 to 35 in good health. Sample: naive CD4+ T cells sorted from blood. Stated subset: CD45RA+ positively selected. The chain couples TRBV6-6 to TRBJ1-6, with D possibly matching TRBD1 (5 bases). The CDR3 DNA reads TGTGCCAGCAGGGCCCTGACAGAGGGCGTGGGTTCACCCCTCCACTTT. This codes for CASRALTEGVGSPLHF.